Presented here are 23 T cell receptor beta chains from one specimen sequenced in a study of blood T cell repertoires in COVID-19. Clones were read by immunoSEQ multiplex PCR, and TCRdb kept only the in-frame ones, dropping some. Of tens of thousands of clones in the sample, over 85% were seen once. The source material was peripheral blood. All receptors derive from a man in his forties or fifties with COVID-19, enrolled during active disease.

This clone is a singleton in its sample. The V gene is TRBV2, the J gene TRBJ2-1; maybe TRBD2 (6 bases). Germline V CDR1 and CDR2: SNHLY, FYNNEI. V was shortened by 5 bases and J by 9 bases, with 17 bases between the two germline ends. CDR3 length equals 14 residues. CDR3 sequence reads: CASSLKRGGFEQFF. CDR3 bases: TGTGCCAGCAGTCTGAAAAGGGGAGGCTTTGAGCAGTTCTTC.

This clone was observed once. Other nucleotide sequences from this sample produce the same CDR3. The V call is TRBV7-2, the J call TRBJ1-4, with 9 bases aligning to TRBD1. The germline gives CDR1 SGHTA, CDR2 FQGNSA. The ends lost 3 bases at V and 5 bases at J; junction bases unmatched: 4. The CDR3 loop spans 15 amino acids. In nucleotides, the CDR3 is TGTGCCAGCAGCTTTGACAGGGGGTCGAATGAAAAACTGTTTTTT. Its translation: CASSFDRGSNEKLFF.

The rearrangement links TRBV3-1 (or the pseudogene TRBV3-2) to TRBJ2-1, with a possible D match to TRBD2 (6 bases). Trimming shortened V by 3 bases and J by 3 bases, and 15 bases separated the two germline ends. CDR1 and CDR2 from the germline V gene are LGHDT and YNNKEL (reference sequence). CDR3 size: 16 residues. The CDR3 nucleotides are TGTGCCAGCAGCCAGGGGAGGTTAGGCTACTACAATGAGCAGTTCTTC. This encodes CASSQGRLGYYNEQFF.

This chain uses TRBV11-2 with TRBJ2-5; a possible D gene is TRBD1 (6 bases). Per the germline V gene, CDR1 is SGHAT and CDR2 is FQNNGV. V gave up 5 bases and J gave up 2 bases, with 12 bases separating them. The CDR3 loop spans 14 amino acids. The CDR3 region is CASSRNRVQETQYF. CDR3 DNA sequence: TGTGCCAGCAGCCGTAACAGGGTTCAAGAGACCCAGTACTTC.

The rearrangement links TRBV3-1 (or the pseudogene TRBV3-2) to TRBJ1-1; 7 nucleotides align to TRBD1. Germline V CDR1 and CDR2: LGHDT, YNNKEL (reference sequence). This CDR3 region has 13 residues. J gave up 7 bases and V 6 bases, and 8 bases lay outside the gene matches. The CDR3 sequence is CASRPRQGGEAFF. DNA of the CDR3: TGTGCCAGCAGACCCAGACAGGGAGGTGAAGCTTTCTTT.

A single count supports this clone. The chain joins TRBV12-3 or TRBV12-4 to TRBJ1-5, with no clear D. CDR3 size: 11 residues. V was shortened by 2 bases and J by 11 bases, with 7 bases between the two germline ends. DNA for the CDR3: TGTGCCAGCAGTTTAACCGGGGCCCAGCATTTT. Amino acid sequence: CASSLTGAQHF.

J is TRBJ1-6 and V is TRBV11-2; 9 bases fit TRBD1. J was trimmed by 7 bases and V by 5 bases; bases with no gene match: 12. The CDR3 sequence is 17 residues long. From germline, CDR1 is SGHAT and CDR2 FQNNGV. CDR3 sequence reads: CASSATGTGSFNSPLHF. In DNA, the CDR3 is TGTGCCAGCAGCGCAACCGGGACAGGGTCTTTCAATTCACCCCTCCACTTT.

The rearrangement uses TRBV13 and TRBJ1-3; TRBD1 matches 7 bases. The J segment lost 0 bases and the V segment lost 3 bases, leaving 5 bases of the junction unmatched. The CDR3 runs to 16 residues. Germline V lookup: CDR1 PRHDT, CDR2 FYEKMQ (reference sequence). CDR3 sequence: CASSLTTGISGNTIYF. The DNA for the CDR3 is TGTGCCAGCAGCTTGACGACAGGGATCTCTGGAAACACCATATATTTT.

The chain uses TRBV11-2 and TRBJ1-2; 11 bases line up with TRBD1. Germline V lookup: CDR1 SGHAT, CDR2 FQNNGV. J gave up 8 bases and V 5 bases, and 13 bases lay outside the gene matches. The CDR3 extends over 16 amino acids. The CDR3, as DNA: TGTGCCAGCAGCCCTTGGGAAGGACAGGGGGCTTCGGGCTACACCTTC. This translates into CASSPWEGQGASGYTF.

V and J are TRBV6-2 or TRBV6-3 and TRBJ2-7; D not resolved. CDR1 and CDR2 from the germline V gene are MNHEY and SVGEGT. V gave up 2 bases and J gave up 6 bases, with 11 bases separating them. CDR3 length: 13 amino acids. The CDR3 here is CASSYEPITEQYF. The CDR3 nucleotides read TGTGCCAGCAGTTACGAGCCCATTACCGAGCAGTACTTC.

The gene calls are TRBV4-1 and TRBJ2-7; perhaps TRBD2 as D (5 bases). The V gene's germline CDR1 is MGHRA and CDR2 YSYEKL. V lost 4 bases to trimming and J lost 3 bases, with 19 bases between them. The CDR3 sequence is 16 residues long. Here the CDR3 reads CASSLRRGGLNYEQYF. DNA of the CDR3: TGCGCCAGCAGCCTCCGTCGAGGTGGACTGAACTACGAGCAGTACTTC.

The count of this clone is one. The chain has TRBV6-5 and TRBJ2-7; 11 nucleotides agree with TRBD2. The CDR3 length is 15 residues. CDR1 is MNHEY and CDR2 is SVGAGI in the germline V gene. J gave up 3 bases and V 6 bases, and 7 bases lay outside the gene matches. The CDR3 coding sequence is TGTGCCAGCAGCCAGGGACTAGCGGACGGCTACGAGCAGTACTTC. It codes for CASSQGLADGYEQYF.

This clone came up once. This chain uses TRBV30 with TRBJ2-6; D may be TRBD2 (5 bases). The CDR3 sequence is 14 residues long. Germline assignment: CDR1 GTSNPN and CDR2 SVGIG (reference sequence). V lost 1 base to trimming and J lost 3 bases, with 7 bases between them. CDR3 coding DNA: TGTGCCTGGAGTGGCGGGCTTGGGGCCAACGTCCTGACTTTC. It translates to CAWSGGLGANVLTF.

V gene TRBV5-4 combines with J gene TRBJ2-3; TRBD1 aligns across 7 bases. This CDR3 has 16 amino acids. In germline, CDR1 is SGHNT, CDR2 YYREEE (reference sequence). The junction had 10 bases not matched to a gene; V was cut back by 0 bases and J by 6 bases. The CDR3 region has the DNA TGTGCCAGCAGCTTGGGTGGTCAGGGGGTTTCGGATACGCAGTATTTT. It specifies CASSLGGQGVSDTQYF.

The chain carries TRBV11-1 and TRBJ2-5; TRBD2 aligns across 7 bases. The V gene's germline CDR1 is SGHAT and CDR2 FQDESV (reference sequence). The CDR3 is made up of 15 amino acids. J gave up 5 bases and V 1 base, and 7 bases lay outside the gene matches. The CDR3 coding sequence is TGTGCCAGCAGCTTAGATGTCGGGGGGACTGAGACCCAGTACTTC. Protein product: CASSLDVGGTETQYF. Using reference TRBV11-1 and TRBJ2-5 for the parts outside the CDR3, the full variable domain is EAEVAQSPRYKITEKSQAVAFWCDPISGHATLYWYRQILGQGPELLVQFQDESVVDDSQLPKDRFSAERLKGVDSTLKIQPAELGDSAMYLCASSLDVGGTETQYFGPGTRLLVL.

The sample holds one count of this clone. This CDR3 is CASSNDRGVGNQPQHF. The CDR3 DNA reads as TGTGCCAGCAGTAATGACAGGGGGGTTGGCAATCAGCCCCAGCATTTT. This chain uses TRBV25-1 with TRBJ1-5; 9 bases map to TRBD1. The trim removed 5 bases at V and 2 bases at J, leaving 7 bases unmatched. Germline V gene lookup returns CDR1 MGHDK and CDR2 SYGVNS. The CDR3 is 16 amino acids.

This chain's CDR3 is CASSMTSGSGYNEQFF. In DNA, the CDR3 is TGTGCCAGCAGCATGACTAGCGGGAGTGGGTACAATGAGCAGTTCTTC. This chain uses TRBV11-2 with TRBJ2-1; 12 bases line up with TRBD2. The germline gives CDR1 SGHAT, CDR2 FQNNGV. Trimming at V came to 5 bases and at J to 4 bases, leaving 6 bases not matched to a gene. The CDR3 totals 16 residues.

This chain joins TRBV4-3 and TRBJ2-7; D is unclear. Trimming stripped 4 bases from V and 6 bases from J, with 16 bases between. The CDR3 extends over 14 amino acids. Germline V lookup: CDR1 LGHNA, CDR2 YSLEER. As DNA, the CDR3 is TGCGCCAGCAGCCTTGCCTTGGCATTATCCGAGCAGTACTTC. This encodes CASSLALALSEQYF.

The genes are TRBV4-1 and TRBJ2-1; no firm D call. The CDR3 totals 15 residues. Germline V gene data show CDR1 as MGHRA and CDR2 as YSYEKL. With 2 bases removed from V and 1 base from J, the gap between germline ends came to 9 bases. CDR3 protein: CASSQWLASYNEQFF. The CDR3 DNA sequence: TGCGCCAGCAGCCAATGGCTGGCATCCTACAATGAGCAGTTCTTC.

To note about this clone: Additional DNA sequences in this sample encode the identical CDR3. This sequence joins TRBV3-1 (or the pseudogene TRBV3-2) and TRBJ2-1; D gene unclear. The CDR3 covers 12 residues. Germline CDR1 LGHDT, CDR2 YNNKEL (reference sequence). Trimming removed 1 base at V and 7 bases at J, with 5 bases between. This CDR3 is CASSQVRNEQFF. CDR3 nucleotides: TGTGCCAGCAGCCAAGTCAGAAATGAGCAGTTCTTC.

The V gene is TRBV6-2 or TRBV6-3, the J gene TRBJ2-2; D not certain. Germline V gene data show CDR1 as MNHEY and CDR2 as SVGEGT. This CDR3 is built from 15 residues. The V end was cut by 5 bases, the J end by 0 bases, with 10 bases between. This CDR3 is CASSTSPANTGELFF. The CDR3 DNA reads TGTGCCAGCAGTACTTCACCGGCGAACACCGGGGAGCTGTTTTTT.

The rearrangement joins TRBV6-1 to TRBJ2-1, with 10 bases identical to TRBD1. Losses at the gene ends were 2 bases for V and 6 bases for J; bases not matched to a gene: 4. Germline values: CDR1 MNHNS, CDR2 SASEGT. This CDR3 has 15 amino acids. CDR3 protein: CASSERRTGGNEQFF. CDR3 DNA sequence: TGTGCCAGCAGTGAAAGGAGGACAGGGGGCAATGAGCAGTTCTTC.

The chain is built from TRBV15 and TRBJ2-3; 9 nucleotides line up with TRBD2. V shed 2 bases and J 3 bases; nucleotides not matched to a gene: 6. The CDR3 loop spans 16 amino acids. Germline lookup yields CDR1 LNHNV and CDR2 YYDKDF (reference sequence). The CDR3 loop is CATSRLAGVTTDTQYF. The CDR3 bases are TGTGCCACCAGCAGATTAGCGGGAGTGACAACAGATACGCAGTATTTT.